This T cell receptor (beta chain) was observed in a study of technical replicates of blood from a handful of donors. V lost 8 bases and J 6 bases, leaving 16 bases between the germline ends. The CDR3 runs to 12 residues. Per the germline V gene, CDR1 is GTSNPN and CDR2 is SVGIG (reference sequence). Some clones are missing from TCRdb's copy, which holds only in-frame ones; the method was immunoSEQ multiplex PCR. The repertoire has 30,000 to 40,000 clones, around 90% of them found once; the top ten carry under 4.5%. The specimen was PBMCs. The TCR comes from a human donor in good health. Some clones in this sample may be carry-over from other donors' samples. This chain links TRBV30 with TRBJ1-1; D remains unclear. The CDR3 DNA follows: TGTGCCCGAGACTCGGGGAGCCCTGAAGCTTTCTTT. It yields the protein CARDSGSPEAFF.